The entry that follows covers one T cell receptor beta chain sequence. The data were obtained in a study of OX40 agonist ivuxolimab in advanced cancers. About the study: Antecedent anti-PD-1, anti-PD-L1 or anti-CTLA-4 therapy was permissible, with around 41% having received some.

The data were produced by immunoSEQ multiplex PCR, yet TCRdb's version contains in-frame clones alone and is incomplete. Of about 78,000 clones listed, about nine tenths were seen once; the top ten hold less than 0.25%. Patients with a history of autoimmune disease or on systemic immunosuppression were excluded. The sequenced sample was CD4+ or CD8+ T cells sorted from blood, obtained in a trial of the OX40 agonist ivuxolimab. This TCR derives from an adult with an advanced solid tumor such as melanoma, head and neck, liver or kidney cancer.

CDR3 amino acids: CASSSGSGGQYF. CDR3 nucleotide sequence: TGTGCCAGCAGCTCGGGATCCGGTGGGCAGTACTTC. V gene TRBV11-2 combines with J gene TRBJ2-7; D might be TRBD2 (5 bases). The CDR3 consists of 12 residues. Trimming removed 4 bases at V and 9 bases at J, with 13 bases between. Germline CDR1 SGHAT, CDR2 FQNNGV. Combining the CDR3 with reference TRBV11-2 and TRBJ2-7 gives the whole variable domain EAGVAQSPRYKIIEKRQSVAFWCNPISGHATLYWYQQILGQGPKLLIQFQNNGVVDDSQLPKDRFSAERLKGVDSTLKIQPAKLEDSAVYLCASSSGSGGQYFGPGTRLTVT.